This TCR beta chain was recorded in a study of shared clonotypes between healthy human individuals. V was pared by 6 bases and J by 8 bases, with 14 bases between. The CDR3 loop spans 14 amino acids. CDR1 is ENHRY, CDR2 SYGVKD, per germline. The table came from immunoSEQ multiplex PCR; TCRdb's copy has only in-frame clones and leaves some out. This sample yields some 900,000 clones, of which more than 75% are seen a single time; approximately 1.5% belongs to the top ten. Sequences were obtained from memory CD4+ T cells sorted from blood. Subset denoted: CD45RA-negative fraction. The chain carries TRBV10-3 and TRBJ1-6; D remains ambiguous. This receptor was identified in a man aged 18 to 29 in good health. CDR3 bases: TGTGCCATCAGCCTCAGCCGGTCGGATTCACCCCTCCACTTT. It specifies CAISLSRSDSPLHF.